This T cell receptor (beta chain) came from a study of blood T cell repertoires in COVID-19. Study-wide background: Acute and convalescent COVID-19 samples came from the United States, Italy and Spain.

Some clones are missing from TCRdb's copy, which holds only in-frame ones; the method was immunoSEQ multiplex PCR. The table lists about 200,000 clones, approximately 94% of them singletons, with about 0.76% in the top ten. The V end was cut by 0 bases, the J end by 8 bases, with 14 bases between. Germline CDR1 reads MGHRA; CDR2 reads YSYEKL. The CDR3 has 15 amino acids. The material sequenced was peripheral blood. The chain has TRBV4-1 and TRBJ1-5; no definite D call. This sequence was found in a man aged 30 to 39 with COVID-19, enrolled during active disease. The CDR3 DNA is TGCGCCAGCAGCCAAGATCGTCCGGGGATTGAGCCCCAGCATTTT. Translated: CASSQDRPGIEPQHF.